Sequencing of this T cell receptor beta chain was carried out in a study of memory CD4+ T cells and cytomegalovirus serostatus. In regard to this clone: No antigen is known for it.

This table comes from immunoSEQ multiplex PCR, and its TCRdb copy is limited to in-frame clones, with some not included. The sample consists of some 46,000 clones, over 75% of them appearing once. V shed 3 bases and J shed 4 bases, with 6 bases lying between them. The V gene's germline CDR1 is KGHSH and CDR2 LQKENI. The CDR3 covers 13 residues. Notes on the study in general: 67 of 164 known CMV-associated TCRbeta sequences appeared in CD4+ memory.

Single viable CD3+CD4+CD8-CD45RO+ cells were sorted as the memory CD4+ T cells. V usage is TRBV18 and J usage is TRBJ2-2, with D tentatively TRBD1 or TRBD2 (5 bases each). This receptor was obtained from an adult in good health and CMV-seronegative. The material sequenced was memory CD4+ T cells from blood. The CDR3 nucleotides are TGTGCCAGCTCACCGGGGACCACCGGGGAGCTGTTTTTT. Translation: CASSPGTTGELFF.